One and the same sample provided the 17 T cell receptor beta chains below, sequenced in a study of human T cells and chemical hapten exposure. From the RACE reads, TCRdb called clonotypes with MiXCR, one entry per CDR3 protein. The sample records 350,000 or so distinct CDR3 sequences, around 7% being singletons. Time point of the sample: patch test 1, 2 weeks after DPC sensitization. Treatment specified: therapeutic diphenylcyclopropenone sensitization with weekly scalp DPC. Material: whole blood, obtained in connection with sensitization to the hapten diphenylcyclopropenone (DPC). These receptors were obtained from a woman younger than 35 with alopecia areata. Some clones in this sample may be carry-over from other donors' samples.

CDR3 sequence: CASSSSPGNTIYF. DNA for the CDR3: TGTGCCAGCAGCTCGTCTCCTGGAAACACCATATATTTT. V gene TRBV11-2 combines with J gene TRBJ1-3; D not resolved. Germline V gene data show CDR1 as SGHAT and CDR2 as FQNNGV. V lost 4 bases, J lost 2 bases, and 6 bases lay in between. The CDR3 extends over 13 amino acids.

This clonotype was seen more than once but under ten times. The chain carries TRBV6-6 and TRBJ2-3; D is unclear. The CDR3 has 13 amino acids. Deletions cut 3 bases from V and 6 bases from J, with 10 bases between. The V gene's germline CDR1 is MNHNY and CDR2 SVGAGI (reference sequence). DNA for the CDR3: TGTGCCAGCAGTTATGGAGTCGGGGATACGCAGTATTTT. Translated: CASSYGVGDTQYF.

The chain employs TRBV5-1 and TRBJ1-4; 9 positions agree with TRBD1. Trimming took 4 bases from V and 11 from J; bases not matched to a gene: 12. The CDR3 is 15 amino acids. CDR1 is SGHRS and CDR2 is YFSETQ in the germline V gene. The chain's CDR3 is CASSPTGTGMGKLFF. The CDR3 nucleotides are TGCGCCAGCAGCCCGACCGGGACAGGGATGGGGAAACTGTTTTTT.

The CDR3 bases are TGCAGTGCTAGGCCCCCAGGGACAGGGGGAGAAAAACTGTTTTTT. It encodes CSARPPGTGGEKLFF. The chain uses TRBV20-1 and TRBJ1-4, with 11 bases aligning to TRBD1. CDR1 is DFQATT, CDR2 SNEGSKA, per germline (reference sequence). CDR3 length: 15 amino acids. The trim removed 3 bases at V and 8 bases at J, leaving 8 bases unmatched.

The chain combines TRBV7-2 with TRBJ1-2, with a weak D call TRBD1 (6 bases). Germline V gives CDR1 SGHTA, CDR2 FQGNSA. There are 15 residues in the CDR3. V shed 4 bases and J shed 2 bases, with 14 bases lying between them. CDR3 in DNA: TGTGCCAGCAGCTACCGGACAGATACAAACTATGGCTACACCTTC. Translated, it gives CASSYRTDTNYGYTF.

This sequence joins TRBV14 and TRBJ2-1; 9 nucleotides align to TRBD2. The CDR3 has 14 residues. Germline lookup yields CDR1 SGHDN and CDR2 FVKESK. The junction had 6 bases not matched to a gene; V was cut back by 4 bases and J by 8 bases. The CDR3 protein is CASSLVAGDDEQFF. The CDR3 DNA is TGTGCCAGCAGCCTTGTAGCGGGGGACGATGAGCAGTTCTTC.

This clonotype was counted only a few times. The chain joins TRBV10-3 to TRBJ2-3; maybe TRBD2 (6 bases). V was trimmed by 4 bases and J by 5 bases, leaving 16 bases between them. Germline-derived CDR1 and CDR2 are ENHRY and SYGVKD. The CDR3 consists of 15 residues. The CDR3, as DNA: TGTGCCATCAGTGGGGGAGGTCAGGGTGGAGATACGCAGTATTTT. Its protein is CAISGGGQGGDTQYF.

This CDR3 is CASTPVGGNYGYTF. CDR3 sequence (DNA): TGTGCCAGCACCCCCGTCGGGGGAAACTATGGCTACACCTTC. The chain employs TRBV6-6 and TRBJ1-2, with D possibly matching TRBD1 (5 bases). Germline loops: CDR1 MNHNY, CDR2 SVGAGI (reference sequence). There are 14 residues in the CDR3. The V end lost 7 bases, the J end lost 2 bases, and 14 bases lay between the germline ends.

At least ten counts were recorded for this clonotype. The chain has TRBV20-1 and TRBJ1-1; D is unclear. Germline CDR1 is DFQATT and CDR2 is SNEGSKA (reference sequence). Trimming left V 1 base short and J 1 base short, with 13 bases between. The CDR3 extends over 15 amino acids. The CDR3 sequence is CSARGAQESNTEAFF. The CDR3 DNA follows: TGCAGTGCTAGAGGGGCTCAGGAGTCGAACACTGAAGCTTTCTTT.

This clonotype was seen only a few times. The chain joins TRBV12-3 or TRBV12-4 to TRBJ2-7; D might be TRBD2 (5 bases). Trimming removed 6 bases from V and 1 base from J, with 19 bases in between. The CDR3 runs 16 residues. CDR3 in DNA: TGTGCCAGCAGCACTAATCCGGGGTTAGAGTCCTACGAGCAGTACTTC. Translation: CASSTNPGLESYEQYF.

This rearrangement joins TRBV12-3 or TRBV12-4 to TRBJ2-3, with 15 positions matching TRBD2. With 5 bases clipped from V and 8 bases from J, the junction kept 5 bases outside the gene matches. There are 15 residues in the CDR3. CDR3 residues: CASSLGTSGGTTQYF. The CDR3 nucleotides read TGTGCCAGCAGTCTCGGGACTAGCGGGGGGACTACGCAGTATTTT.

This clonotype was counted only a few times. This chain uses TRBV4-3 with TRBJ2-7; 8 nucleotides line up with TRBD1. The V segment lost 0 bases and the J segment 5 bases; nucleotides outside the gene matches: 15. There are 18 residues in the CDR3. Germline values: CDR1 LGHNA, CDR2 YSLEER. The CDR3 DNA sequence: TGCGCCAGCAGCCAAGATCGTGATCTCGGACAGGGCTTCCACGAGCAGTACTTC. It is translated as CASSQDRDLGQGFHEQYF.

There are a few counts of this clonotype. In nucleotides, the CDR3 is TGCAGCTATACCCAGGGGTCCTACGAGCAGTACTTC. This gives the protein CSYTQGSYEQYF. J is TRBJ2-7 and V is TRBV29-1; tentative D call: TRBD1 (6 bases). Germline V CDR1 and CDR2: SQVTM, ANQGSEA. CDR3 length equals 12 residues. Trimming cost V 8 bases and J 1 base, with 12 bases left between them.

A few counts support this clonotype. V usage is TRBV18 and J usage is TRBJ1-2; D is uncertain. V gave up 3 bases and J gave up 7 bases, with 9 bases separating them. Germline loops: CDR1 KGHSH, CDR2 LQKENI. The CDR3 extends over 12 amino acids. The CDR3 is CASSPEDLGYTF. In DNA, the CDR3 is TGTGCCAGCTCACCCGAGGATCTTGGCTACACCTTC.

V is TRBV6-1 and J is TRBJ2-1; 8 nucleotides agree with TRBD2. CDR3 size: 15 residues. Germline V lookup: CDR1 MNHNS, CDR2 SASEGT. V shed 8 bases, J shed 0 bases, and the junction held 6 bases outside the gene matches. This chain's CDR3 is CASSIAGSSYNEQFF. The CDR3, as DNA: TGTGCCAGCTCCATAGCGGGGTCCTCCTACAATGAGCAGTTCTTC.

In this sample, this clonotype turned up many times. The rearrangement links TRBV7-6 to TRBJ1-1; no definite D call. V shed 5 bases and J shed 4 bases, with 11 bases lying between them. This CDR3 is 13 amino acids long. The germline V gene encodes CDR1 SGHVS and CDR2 FNYEAQ. CDR3: CASSQSEATEAFF. The CDR3 nucleotides are TGTGCCAGCAGCCAGTCCGAAGCCACTGAAGCTTTCTTT.

The rearrangement links TRBV2 to TRBJ2-3, with D possibly TRBD1 on 6 matching bases. Germline-derived CDR1 and CDR2 are SNHLY and FYNNEI. V lost 4 bases, J lost 5 bases, and 16 bases lay in between. The CDR3 spans 15 residues. The CDR3 sequence is CASSGLPQGIDTQYF. The CDR3 DNA reads as TGTGCCAGCAGTGGCCTTCCACAGGGCATAGATACGCAGTATTTT. Filled out from reference TRBV2 and TRBJ2-3, the complete variable domain reads EPEVTQTPSHQVTQMGQEVILRCVPISNHLYFYWYRQILGQKVEFLVSFYNNEISEKSEIFDDQFSVERPDGSNFTLKIRSTKLEDSAMYFCASSGLPQGIDTQYFGPGTRLTVL.